These 18 T cell receptor beta chains were all obtained from the same sample, sequenced in a study of blood T cell repertoires in COVID-19. The assay was immunoSEQ multiplex PCR, and TCRdb's table has in-frame clones only and misses some. The sample contains about 210,000 clones, approximately 91% of which appear only once. Sequenced input: peripheral blood. The receptors come from a middle-aged woman with acute or convalescent COVID-19.

V and J are TRBV29-1 and TRBJ1-2; D may be TRBD1 (6 bases). The CDR3 is 11 amino acids. Trimming took 7 bases from V and 8 from J, leaving 14 bases between them. The germline CDR1 and CDR2 sequences are SQVTM and ANQGSEA. The CDR3 nucleotides read TGCAGCGCCGGGGGGGCCGCAGGCTACACCTTC. Amino acids: CSAGGAAGYTF. Complete variable domain (other parts from reference TRBV29-1 and TRBJ1-2): SAVISQKPSRDICQRGTSLTIQCQVDSQVTMMFWYRQQPGQSLTLIATANQGSEATYESGFVIDKFPISRPNLTFSTLTVSNMSPEDSSIYLCSAGGAAGYTFGSGTRLTVV.

V is TRBV2 and J is TRBJ1-1; D possibly corresponds to TRBD1 (5 bases). The CDR3 is 15 residues long. The V and J ends lost 5 bases and 4 bases respectively, with 17 bases between them. The germline V gene encodes CDR1 SNHLY and CDR2 FYNNEI. The CDR3 DNA is TGTGCCAGCAGTTTAAGATGGGGCGGATCCACTGAAGCTTTCTTT. Amino acid sequence: CASSLRWGGSTEAFF.

This clone is a singleton in its sample. In DNA, the CDR3 is TGTGCCAGCAGCTTCGGGGGTGGCTACACCTTC. This codes for CASSFGGGYTF. The rearrangement uses TRBV11-2 and TRBJ1-2; possible D gene TRBD1, 5 bases. Germline loops: CDR1 SGHAT, CDR2 FQNNGV. V was pared by 3 bases and J by 7 bases, with 6 bases between. CDR3 length: 11 amino acids.

This clone was seen just once. The genes are TRBV19 and TRBJ2-1, with TRBD2 identical over 11 bases. The V segment lost 5 bases and the J segment 10 bases; nucleotides outside the gene matches: 7. This CDR3 has 14 residues. Germline loops: CDR1 LNHDA, CDR2 SQIVND (reference sequence). The CDR3 region has the DNA TGTGCCAGTAGTTTTGTAGCGGGGGGGCTGGAGCAGTTCTTC. It specifies CASSFVAGGLEQFF. Supplemented by reference TRBV19 and TRBJ2-1, the full variable domain reads DGGITQSPKYLFRKEGQNVTLSCEQNLNHDAMYWYRQDPGQGLRLIYYSQIVNDFQKGDIAEGYSVSREKKESFPLTVTSAQKNPTAFYLCASSFVAGGLEQFFGPGTRLTVL.

The V call is TRBV25-1, the J call TRBJ1-4, with D perhaps matching TRBD1 (6 bases). The ends were cut back, 9 bases at V and 7 bases at J, with 18 bases in the middle. This CDR3 contains 14 residues. From germline, CDR1 is MGHDK and CDR2 SYGVNS. The CDR3 is CASGGGGYSEKLFF. DNA of the CDR3: TGTGCCAGTGGGGGAGGGGGGTATAGTGAAAAACTGTTTTTT. Supplemented by reference TRBV25-1 and TRBJ1-4, the full variable domain reads EADIYQTPRYLVIGTGKKITLECSQTMGHDKMYWYQQDPGMELHLIHYSYGVNSTEKGDLSSESTVSRIRTEHFPLTLESARPSHTSQYLCASGGGGYSEKLFFGSGTQLSVL.

This rearrangement joins TRBV11-2 to TRBJ2-7, with 9 bases matching TRBD2. From germline, CDR1 is SGHAT and CDR2 FQNNGV. This CDR3 has 14 amino acids. The V segment lost 3 bases and the J segment 5 bases; nucleotides outside the gene matches: 5. The chain's CDR3 is CASSFSLAGNEQYV. The CDR3 region has the DNA TGTGCCAGCAGCTTTAGTCTAGCGGGGAACGAGCAGTACGTC.

The CDR3 DNA reads TGTGCCAGTAGTCCCCTAGGGCCAGGGAGGAGGGAGACCCAGTACTTC. It translates to CASSPLGPGRRETQYF. The rearrangement links TRBV19 to TRBJ2-5; maybe TRBD2 (6 bases). This CDR3 contains 16 residues. V lost 5 bases and J lost 5, with 21 bases in between. Germline V CDR1 and CDR2: LNHDA, SQIVND (reference sequence).

The chain couples TRBV2 to TRBJ2-2, with TRBD2 matching 8 bases. V lost 6 bases to trimming and J lost 0 bases; unmatched junction nucleotides: 3. This CDR3 spans 15 amino acids. Germline lookup yields CDR1 SNHLY and CDR2 FYNNEI. The CDR3, as DNA: TGTGCCAGCAGAACCGGGGGGGCGAACACCGGGGAGCTGTTTTTT. Translated, it gives CASRTGGANTGELFF.

The chain joins TRBV30 to TRBJ1-2, with D unclear. Germline V lookup: CDR1 GTSNPN, CDR2 SVGIG (reference sequence). Trimming removed 5 bases from V and 7 bases from J, with 14 bases in between. This CDR3 comprises 12 residues. CDR3 in DNA: TGTGCCTGGGACGGAGGTTCGGGTGGCTACACCTTC. Its translation: CAWDGGSGGYTF.

This clone was seen a single time. The V call is TRBV7-2, the J call TRBJ2-6; D is unresolved. V was clipped by 2 bases and J by 0 bases, with 14 bases between them. The CDR3 has 18 amino acids. The germline gives CDR1 SGHTA, CDR2 FQGNSA. CDR3 residues: CASSLKNPLSSGANVLTF. CDR3 bases: TGTGCCAGCAGCTTAAAAAACCCACTAAGCTCTGGGGCCAACGTCCTGACTTTC.

The chain is built from TRBV18 and TRBJ1-2; D gene ambiguous. V gave up 3 bases and J gave up 6 bases, with 8 bases separating them. Germline V lookup: CDR1 KGHSH, CDR2 LQKENI. The CDR3 runs to 12 residues. CDR3 DNA sequence: TGTGCCAGCTCACCGAGGGAGGATGGCTACACCTTC. It is translated as CASSPREDGYTF.

The J gene is TRBJ1-1, the V gene TRBV15; no reliable D call. The CDR3 totals 14 residues. Germline V gene sequence: CDR1 LNHNV, CDR2 YYDKDF (reference sequence). Trimming pared 3 bases from V and 9 bases from J, leaving 17 bases between. The CDR3 coding sequence is TGTGCCACCAGCAGCCATCCAATCGGGAACCAAGCTTTCTTT. It encodes CATSSHPIGNQAFF.

This clone was seen more than once but under ten times. The chain combines TRBV19 with TRBJ1-3; D may be TRBD1 (6 bases). V lost 5 bases to trimming and J lost 0 bases, with 20 bases between them. CDR3 length: 18 amino acids. Germline-derived CDR1 and CDR2 are LNHDA and SQIVND (reference sequence). The CDR3: CASSATSNRAFSGNTIYF. CDR3 DNA: TGTGCCAGTAGTGCAACATCGAACAGGGCTTTCTCTGGAAACACCATATATTTT.

The rearrangement links TRBV2 to TRBJ2-2; 16 positions match TRBD2. This CDR3 is 18 amino acids long. V was clipped by 0 bases and J by 6 bases; unmatched bases: 4. The germline V gene encodes CDR1 SNHLY and CDR2 FYNNEI. The CDR3 coding sequence is TGTGCCAGCAGTGAAGCCGGGACTAGCGGGGGGGGCGCCGGGGAGCTGTTTTTT. Translation gives CASSEAGTSGGGAGELFF. Variable domain in full (rest from reference TRBV2 and TRBJ2-2): EPEVTQTPSHQVTQMGQEVILRCVPISNHLYFYWYRQILGQKVEFLVSFYNNEISEKSEIFDDQFSVERPDGSNFTLKIRSTKLEDSAMYFCASSEAGTSGGGAGELFFGEGSRLTVL.

The gene calls are TRBV12-3 or TRBV12-4 and TRBJ1-1; D is uncertain. The V and J ends lost 7 bases and 3 bases respectively, with 9 bases between them. The CDR3 totals 12 residues. CDR3 sequence: CASTYEDTEAFF. In nucleotides, the CDR3 is TGTGCCAGCACCTATGAGGACACTGAAGCTTTCTTT.

This rearrangement joins TRBV11-3 to TRBJ2-2, with D tentatively TRBD1 (5 bases). The V gene lost 5 bases and the J gene lost 5 bases, with 9 bases spanning the gap. CDR3 length: 13 amino acids. In germline, CDR1 is SGHNT, CDR2 YENEEA. The CDR3 loop is CASSKQGTGELFF. The CDR3 region has the DNA TGTGCCAGCAGCAAGCAGGGTACCGGGGAGCTGTTTTTT.

The chain uses TRBV12-5 and TRBJ1-2, with 8 bases aligning to TRBD1. Germline assignment: CDR1 LGHNT and CDR2 FRNRAP. This CDR3 comprises 15 residues. V lost 3 bases and J lost 4; bases outside the gene matches: 7. The CDR3 DNA reads as TGTGCTAGTGGTTTAGAGGCAGGGGGCTCCTATGGCTACACCTTC. Its protein is CASGLEAGGSYGYTF.

This chain links TRBV9 with TRBJ2-3; 9 nucleotides agree with TRBD1. The CDR3 loop spans 15 amino acids. V shed 4 bases and J 1 base; nucleotides not matched to a gene: 4. The germline V gene has CDR1 SGDLS and CDR2 YYNGEE. This CDR3 is CASSLTGGGTDTQYF. CDR3 sequence (DNA): TGTGCCAGCAGCCTCACAGGGGGCGGCACAGATACGCAGTATTTT. The complete variable domain, with remaining parts taken from reference TRBV9 and TRBJ2-3, reads DSGVTQTPKHLITATGQRVTLRCSPRSGDLSVYWYQQSLDQGLQFLIQYYNGEERAKGNILERFSAQQFPDLHSELNLSSLELGDSALYFCASSLTGGGTDTQYFGPGTRLTVL.